This TCR beta chain was profiled in a study of CD4 T cells in relation to SARS-CoV-2 and coronaviruses. Trimming removed 0 bases at V and 4 bases at J, with 12 bases between. The CDR3 is made up of 15 amino acids. Germline CDR1 reads MNHEY; CDR2 reads SVGAGI. Findings and limits, study-wide: Compared with monoreactive clones, crossreactive clones showed significantly weaker SARS-CoV-2 expansion.

Only in-frame clones appear in the TCRdb table, and some are missing; sequencing was by immunoSEQ multiplex PCR. The table shows just over 25,000 clones, with more than 60% occurring only once. This clone appeared once. The antigen remains undetermined. Unexposed donor CD4+ T cells date from about 2010-2018, before the COVID-19 pandemic. Isolation of CD4+ T cells took place after about 9 days in culture. Sequencing was done on a sample of CD4+ T cells from PBMCs, cultured in vitro. This sequence joins TRBV6-5 and TRBJ1-1, with a tentative D call TRBD1 (5 bases). The origin of this receptor is a human donor in good health. CDR3 in amino acids: CASSYSGGSGTEAFF. The CDR3 DNA sequence: TGTGCCAGCAGTTACTCGGGGGGATCGGGCACTGAAGCTTTCTTT.